Below are 25 T cell receptor beta chains sequenced from a single sample in a study of blood T cell repertoires in COVID-19. Clones were sequenced by immunoSEQ multiplex PCR, and TCRdb holds only the in-frame ones, with some missing. The sample holds around 140,000 clones, roughly 80% seen once. Sequencing used peripheral blood. The receptors were gathered from a man aged 45-60 years with acute or convalescent COVID-19.

The table lists this clone with a few counts. J is TRBJ2-1 and V is TRBV6-4, with 14 nucleotides matching TRBD2. The trim removed 2 bases at V and 6 bases at J, leaving 0 bases unmatched. CDR1 and CDR2 (germline): MRHNA, SNTAGT. The CDR3 contains 15 residues. The CDR3 region has the DNA TGTGCCAGCAGTGACGGACTAGCGGGGGGCAATGAGCAGTTCTTC. As protein: CASSDGLAGGNEQFF.

The chain uses TRBV12-3 or TRBV12-4 and TRBJ2-7; tentative D call: TRBD2 (6 bases). The CDR3 is 13 residues long. The V gene lost 4 bases and the J gene lost 7 bases, with 14 bases spanning the gap. The CDR3 here is CASSSIQGGEQYV. The CDR3 nucleotides are TGTGCCAGCAGTTCAATCCAGGGAGGAGAGCAGTACGTC.

This sequence joins TRBV4-1 and TRBJ2-5; possible D gene TRBD1, 6 bases. The germline V gene has CDR1 MGHRA and CDR2 YSYEKL. The CDR3 length is 15 residues. V lost 1 base, J lost 5 bases, and 14 bases lay in between. In DNA, the CDR3 is TGCGCCAGCAGCCAAGTTCTGGGGGCATGGGAGACCCAGTACTTC. Its translation: CASSQVLGAWETQYF.

The chain recombines TRBV15 with TRBJ1-2; the D gene is possibly TRBD1 (5 bases). The CDR3 has 15 amino acids. Germline-derived CDR1 and CDR2 are LNHNV and YYDKDF (reference sequence). V was shortened by 0 bases and J by 3 bases, with 11 bases between the two germline ends. The CDR3 protein is CATSREVSGDYGYTF. CDR3 nucleotides: TGTGCCACCAGCAGAGAGGTTTCGGGGGACTATGGCTACACCTTC.

The V call is TRBV9, the J call TRBJ1-2, with D possibly matching TRBD1 (5 bases). This CDR3 is built from 15 residues. The V and J ends lost 0 bases and 6 bases respectively, with 15 bases between them. The germline CDR1 and CDR2 sequences are SGDLS and YYNGEE. As DNA, the CDR3 is TGTGCCAGCAGCGTAGCGTTAGGGGTAGGGAATGGCTACACCTTC. Amino acid sequence: CASSVALGVGNGYTF. The full variable domain, in which reference TRBV9 and TRBJ1-2 provide the parts outside the CDR3, is DSGVTQTPKHLITATGQRVTLRCSPRSGDLSVYWYQQSLDQGLQFLIQYYNGEERAKGNILERFSAQQFPDLHSELNLSSLELGDSALYFCASSVALGVGNGYTFGSGTRLTVV.

CDR3 region: CASTDGGQGGETQYF. The CDR3 DNA is TGTGCCAGCACCGATGGGGGACAGGGTGGGGAGACCCAGTACTTC. The rearrangement joins TRBV28 to TRBJ2-5; 9 positions match TRBD1. CDR3 size: 15 residues. Per the germline V gene, CDR1 is MDHEN and CDR2 is SYDVKM. V lost 7 bases to trimming and J lost 5 bases; unmatched junction nucleotides: 11.

This clone came up a few times. The V and J genes are TRBV6-1 and TRBJ1-6; D remains ambiguous. CDR3 size: 14 residues. The germline gives CDR1 MNHNS, CDR2 SASEGT. The V and J ends lost 3 bases and 7 bases respectively, with 10 bases between them. The CDR3 here is CASSDPLPNSPLHF. CDR3 DNA: TGTGCCAGCAGTGATCCGCTACCAAATTCACCCCTCCACTTT.

The rearrangement links TRBV30 to TRBJ2-1, with D tentatively TRBD2 (5 bases). The CDR3 contains 16 residues. CDR1 is GTSNPN and CDR2 is SVGIG in the germline V gene (reference sequence). The V gene lost 0 bases and the J gene lost 3 bases, with 15 bases spanning the gap. CDR3 amino acids: CAWSVNPGSVYNEQFF. CDR3 nucleotide sequence: TGTGCCTGGAGTGTAAATCCGGGATCGGTCTACAATGAGCAGTTCTTC.

The chain couples TRBV27 to TRBJ1-5; 8 bases are a match to TRBD1. The CDR3 totals 15 residues. With V trimmed by 4 bases and J by 4 bases, 6 bases remained unmatched. In germline, CDR1 is MNHEY, CDR2 SMNVEV (reference sequence). This CDR3 reads CASSYGQGPNQPQHF. In nucleotides, the CDR3 is TGTGCCAGCAGTTACGGACAGGGACCGAATCAGCCCCAGCATTTT.

V usage is TRBV29-1 and J usage is TRBJ1-2; 10 bases agree with TRBD1. The V gene's germline CDR1 is SQVTM and CDR2 ANQGSEA. V dropped 6 bases and J dropped 4; count of bases not matched to a gene: 8. CDR3 length equals 14 residues. CDR3 sequence reads: CSVARQGAIYGYTF. The DNA for the CDR3 is TGCAGCGTGGCACGACAGGGGGCTATCTATGGCTACACCTTC.

The CDR3 protein is CAWRTGNTGELFF. The CDR3 DNA reads as TGTGCCTGGAGGACAGGGAACACCGGGGAGCTGTTTTTT. The rearrangement joins TRBV30 to TRBJ2-2; the D gene is possibly TRBD1 (6 bases). V lost 3 bases and J 1 base, leaving 6 bases between the germline ends. Germline CDR1 is GTSNPN and CDR2 is SVGIG (reference sequence). CDR3 size: 13 residues.

The chain has TRBV19 and TRBJ2-5, with 7 nucleotides matching TRBD2. CDR1 is LNHDA and CDR2 is SQIVND in the germline V gene (reference sequence). Trimming removed 8 bases from V and 5 bases from J; junction bases left unmatched: 8. This CDR3 is 13 amino acids long. This CDR3 reads CASGGLAAETQYF. DNA for the CDR3: TGTGCCAGTGGGGGTCTAGCGGCGGAGACCCAGTACTTC.

The rearrangement uses TRBV19 and TRBJ2-5; weak D call: TRBD2 (9 bases). The CDR3 is 14 residues long. Germline values: CDR1 LNHDA, CDR2 SQIVND (reference sequence). Trimming cost V 9 bases and J 4 bases, with 18 bases left between them. The DNA of the CDR3 is TGTGCCAGCCGGGACAGGCGGGGGGGAGAGACCCAGTACTTC. Amino acids: CASRDRRGGETQYF.

This chain joins TRBV6-5 and TRBJ2-6, with TRBD1 identical over 8 bases. V dropped 4 bases and J dropped 3; count of bases not matched to a gene: 5. The CDR3 is made up of 16 amino acids. CDR1 is MNHEY and CDR2 is SVGAGI in the germline V gene. The CDR3 nucleotides are TGTGCCAGCAGTTCCGGGACAGGAGATGGGGCCAACGTCCTGACTTTC. It codes for CASSSGTGDGANVLTF.

This rearrangement joins TRBV14 to TRBJ2-1; no definite D call. V lost 3 bases, J lost 9 bases, and 9 bases lay in between. In germline, CDR1 is SGHDN, CDR2 FVKESK. The CDR3 extends over 12 amino acids. The CDR3 DNA follows: TGTGCCAGCAGCCAGCCGTACGGTGAGCAGTTCTTC. Its translation is CASSQPYGEQFF.

This chain connects TRBV5-8 to TRBJ2-3; D gene uncertain. Germline values: CDR1 SGHTS, CDR2 YDEGEE. The CDR3 extends over 12 amino acids. V gave up 7 bases and J gave up 2 bases, with 8 bases separating them. CDR3 bases: TGTGCCAGCTTAAGCTACACAGATACGCAGTATTTT. Translating it yields CASLSYTDTQYF. Full variable domain (rest looked up from reference TRBV5-8 and TRBJ2-3): EAGVTQSPTHLIKTRGQQATLRCSPISGHTSVYWYQQALGLGLQFLLWYDEGEERNRGNFPPRFSGRQFPNYSSELNVNALELEDSALYLCASLSYTDTQYFGPGTRLTVL.

This clone was observed a few times. CDR3 region: CASSYQGAGEQFF. CDR3 DNA sequence: TGTGCCAGCAGTTACCAGGGGGCGGGTGAGCAGTTCTTC. The chain combines TRBV12-3 or TRBV12-4 with TRBJ2-1, with 8 bases aligning to TRBD1. This CDR3 has 13 amino acids. With V trimmed by 4 bases and J by 9 bases, 5 bases remained unmatched.

The rearrangement joins TRBV7-9 to TRBJ1-6; tentative D call: TRBD1 (5 bases). The V gene's germline CDR1 is SEHNR and CDR2 FQNEAQ (reference sequence). This CDR3 has 15 residues. Trimming cost V 2 bases and J 6 bases, with 11 bases left between them. In nucleotides, the CDR3 is TGTGCCAGCAGCTTATCAGGGTTAGGTAATTCACCCCTCCACTTT. It encodes CASSLSGLGNSPLHF. Using reference TRBV7-9 and TRBJ1-6 for the parts outside the CDR3, the full variable domain is DTGVSQNPRHKITKRGQNVTFRCDPISEHNRLYWYRQTLGQGPEFLTYFQNEAQLEKSRLLSDRFSAERPKGSFSTLEIQRTEQGDSAMYLCASSLSGLGNSPLHFGNGTRLTVT.

The chain links TRBV30 to TRBJ1-5; perhaps TRBD1 as D (5 bases). V shed 0 bases and J shed 4 bases, with 10 bases lying between them. Germline assignment: CDR1 GTSNPN and CDR2 SVGIG (reference sequence). This CDR3 comprises 14 residues. CDR3 sequence (DNA): TGTGCCTGGAGTGTGGGGGGGACGAATCAGCCCCAGCATTTT. This translates into CAWSVGGTNQPQHF.

This clone was found many times. The rearrangement links TRBV11-2 to TRBJ2-7; D uncertain. The CDR3 length is 14 residues. Germline V gives CDR1 SGHAT, CDR2 FQNNGV. The V end lost 0 bases, the J end lost 6 bases, and 12 bases lay between the germline ends. The CDR3 bases are TGTGCCAGCAGCTTAGATACCATCTCGGGCGAGCAGTACGTC. Protein: CASSLDTISGEQYV.

V is TRBV7-3 and J is TRBJ2-7; 7 bases match TRBD1. The V segment lost 0 bases and the J segment 2 bases; nucleotides outside the gene matches: 4. Germline V CDR1 and CDR2: SGHTA, FQGTGA. This CDR3 has 15 amino acids. The CDR3 is CASSLTGDRAYEQYF. CDR3 in DNA: TGTGCCAGCAGCTTAACGGGGGACAGAGCCTACGAGCAGTACTTC.

The rearrangement uses TRBV7-2 and TRBJ2-1, with 12 nucleotides matching TRBD2. The CDR3 covers 15 residues. V dropped 1 base and J dropped 7; count of bases not matched to a gene: 2. Germline assignment: CDR1 SGHTA and CDR2 FQGNSA. CDR3 in DNA: TGTGCCAGCAGCTTAGAGACTAGCGGGGGAAATGAGCAGTTCTTC. It is translated as CASSLETSGGNEQFF.

The CDR3 DNA is TGTGCCAGTAGTATCCCGGGACACAGCAAATATGGCTACACCTTC. Translation: CASSIPGHSKYGYTF. The chain carries TRBV19 and TRBJ1-2, with D maybe TRBD1 (6 bases). There are 15 residues in the CDR3. V was trimmed by 3 bases and J by 5 bases, leaving 16 bases between them. Germline V gives CDR1 LNHDA, CDR2 SQIVND (reference sequence).

This sequence joins TRBV2 and TRBJ2-7; 9 bases are shared with TRBD1. The CDR3 contains 14 residues. The ends lost 6 bases at V and 0 bases at J; junction bases unmatched: 3. Germline lookup yields CDR1 SNHLY and CDR2 FYNNEI. This chain's CDR3 is CASRGQGLSYEQYF. CDR3 sequence (DNA): TGTGCCAGCAGGGGACAGGGCCTCTCCTACGAGCAGTACTTC. Using reference TRBV2 and TRBJ2-7 for the parts outside the CDR3, the full variable domain is EPEVTQTPSHQVTQMGQEVILRCVPISNHLYFYWYRQILGQKVEFLVSFYNNEISEKSEIFDDQFSVERPDGSNFTLKIRSTKLEDSAMYFCASRGQGLSYEQYFGPGTRLTVT.

The chain employs TRBV7-7 and TRBJ2-5; 9 bases are shared with TRBD2. Germline V gene lookup returns CDR1 SSHAT and CDR2 FNYEAQ (reference sequence). The trim removed 2 bases at V and 5 bases at J, leaving 6 bases unmatched. This CDR3 has 15 amino acids. CDR3 in DNA: TGTGCCAGCAGCTTACTGCGGGGGGGCCAGGAGACCCAGTACTTC. Translation: CASSLLRGGQETQYF.